This T cell receptor (beta chain) was observed in a study of T cell responses to AZD1222 COVID-19 vaccine. CDR1 and CDR2 from the germline V gene are SGHTA and FQGNSA. V lost 1 base, J lost 5 bases, and 9 bases lay in between. The CDR3 has 13 amino acids. The assay was immunoSEQ multiplex PCR, and TCRdb's table has in-frame clones only and misses some. The repertoire consists of roughly 100,000 clones, with around nine tenths occurring once and the leading ten covering 20%. The material sequenced was peripheral blood, taken on day 0 of AZD1222 vaccination. The chain employs TRBV7-2 and TRBJ2-7; D ambiguous. The clonotype comes from an adult in good health. CDR3 residues: CASSLVGQNEQYF. Written as DNA, the CDR3 is TGTGCCAGCAGCTTAGTGGGTCAAAACGAGCAGTACTTC.